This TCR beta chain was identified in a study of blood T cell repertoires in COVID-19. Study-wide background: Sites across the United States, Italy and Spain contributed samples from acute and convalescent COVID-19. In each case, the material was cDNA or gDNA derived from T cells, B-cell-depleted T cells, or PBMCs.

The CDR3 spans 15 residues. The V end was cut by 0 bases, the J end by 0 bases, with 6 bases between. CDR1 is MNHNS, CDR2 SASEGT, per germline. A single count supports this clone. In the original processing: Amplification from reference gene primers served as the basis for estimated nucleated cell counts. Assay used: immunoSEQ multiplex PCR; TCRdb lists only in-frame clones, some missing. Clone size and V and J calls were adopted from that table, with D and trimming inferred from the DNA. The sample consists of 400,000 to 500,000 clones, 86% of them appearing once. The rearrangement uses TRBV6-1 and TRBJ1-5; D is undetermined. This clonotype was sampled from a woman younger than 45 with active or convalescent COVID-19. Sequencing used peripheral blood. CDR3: CASSEARVSNQPQHF. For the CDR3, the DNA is TGTGCCAGCAGTGAAGCGAGGGTTAGCAATCAGCCCCAGCATTTT.